The 24 T cell receptor beta chains presented below share a single source sample, sequenced in a study of T cells after yellow fever vaccination. TCRdb fed the 5' RACE reads into MiXCR, producing one record per CDR3 protein. Altogether under 400,000 distinct CDR3 sequences are present, around 12% being singletons, with the ten largest covering 2.5% to 4%. The material sequenced was CD4+ T cells sorted from PBMCs, taken 15 days after the yellow fever booster vaccination. These receptors came from a man between 18 and 35 years old who received the YFV17D yellow fever vaccine.

This clonotype turned up a few times. J is TRBJ2-5 and V is TRBV6-5; D not resolved. Per the germline V gene, CDR1 is MNHEY and CDR2 is SVGAGI. The CDR3 totals 14 residues. Deletions cut 6 bases from V and 2 bases from J, with 13 bases between. For the CDR3, the DNA is TGTGCCAGCAGGCGATCTAGTGTTCAAGAGACCCAGTACTTC. It encodes CASRRSSVQETQYF.

There are a few counts of this clonotype. The chain is built from TRBV7-9 and TRBJ1-2, with 8 bases matching TRBD1. V dropped 2 bases and J dropped 3; count of bases not matched to a gene: 11. The CDR3 is made up of 17 amino acids. Germline V lookup: CDR1 SEHNR, CDR2 FQNEAQ (reference sequence). This CDR3 reads CASSLSKSGGSYYGYTF. CDR3 DNA: TGTGCCAGCAGCTTATCCAAGTCAGGGGGCTCCTACTATGGCTACACCTTC.

In this sample, this clonotype turned up a few times. V and J are TRBV7-2 and TRBJ2-1, with D maybe TRBD1 (5 bases). Deletions cut 1 base from V and 2 bases from J, with 9 bases between. The germline V gene encodes CDR1 SGHTA and CDR2 FQGNSA. The CDR3 is made up of 15 amino acids. This CDR3 is CASSLVGAPYNEQFF. The CDR3 bases are TGTGCCAGCAGCTTAGTAGGGGCCCCCTACAATGAGCAGTTCTTC.

Only a few counts were recorded for this clonotype. The chain carries TRBV4-3 and TRBJ1-4, with 7 bases fitting TRBD1. V lost 4 bases, J lost 0 bases, and 8 bases stayed unmatched. Germline lookup yields CDR1 LGHNA and CDR2 YSLEER. This CDR3 is 17 amino acids long. The CDR3 bases are TGCGCCAGCAGCCGCGACAGGGTAGAGGCAACTAATGAAAAACTGTTTTTT. It translates to CASSRDRVEATNEKLFF.

This clonotype was seen a handful of times. The J gene is TRBJ1-1, the V gene TRBV7-2; D is possibly TRBD1 (6 bases). V gave up 4 bases and J gave up 0 bases, with 18 bases separating them. CDR1 is SGHTA and CDR2 is FQGNSA in the germline V gene. This CDR3 has 17 amino acids. In DNA form, the CDR3 reads TGTGCCAGCAGCTCACTCTTAAGGGGGGGACTGAACACTGAAGCTTTCTTT. Translated: CASSSLLRGGLNTEAFF.

This chain connects TRBV5-1 to TRBJ2-3; the D is unclear. This CDR3 spans 15 amino acids. Trimming took off 0 bases at V and 2 bases at J, with 10 bases between the two ends. Germline lookup yields CDR1 SGHRS and CDR2 YFSETQ. CDR3 residues: CASSLGPMFTDTQYF. The CDR3 nucleotides are TGCGCCAGCAGCTTGGGCCCTATGTTCACAGATACGCAGTATTTT.

The V call is TRBV5-4, the J call TRBJ1-6, with 7 bases matching TRBD1. V lost 4 bases, J lost 4 bases, and 5 bases stayed unmatched. The germline gives CDR1 SGHNT, CDR2 YYREEE (reference sequence). The CDR3 contains 15 residues. The CDR3 bases are TGTGCCAGCAGCGGAGCGGGACAGTATAATTCACCCCTCCACTTT. It yields the protein CASSGAGQYNSPLHF.

This clonotype was observed a handful of times. The rearrangement joins TRBV6-5 to TRBJ2-2; 8 nucleotides agree with TRBD1. V dropped 5 bases and J dropped 4; count of bases not matched to a gene: 6. The CDR3 is 15 amino acids. CDR1 and CDR2 from the germline V gene are MNHEY and SVGAGI. The CDR3 DNA follows: TGTGCCAGCAGTGGGGACAGGCTGATCACCGGGGAGCTGTTTTTT. Translated, it gives CASSGDRLITGELFF.

The chain couples TRBV5-1 to TRBJ2-5, with 7 nucleotides matching TRBD2. Trimming took 2 bases from V and 3 from J; bases not matched to a gene: 7. The CDR3 has 15 residues. Germline values: CDR1 SGHRS, CDR2 YFSETQ. The CDR3 loop is CASSLLASPEETQYF. The CDR3, as DNA: TGCGCCAGCAGCTTACTAGCGTCCCCCGAAGAGACCCAGTACTTC.

V gene TRBV11-2 combines with J gene TRBJ1-1; TRBD1 aligns across 7 bases. This CDR3 is built from 12 residues. V was pared by 4 bases and J by 8 bases, with 4 bases of the junction left unmatched. The V gene's germline CDR1 is SGHAT and CDR2 FQNNGV. As DNA, the CDR3 is TGTGCCAGCAGCTCACGACAGGGCGAAGCTTTCTTT. This gives the protein CASSSRQGEAFF.

The table lists this clonotype with a few counts. V gene TRBV28 combines with J gene TRBJ1-6, with TRBD1 matching 7 bases. There are 14 residues in the CDR3. J gave up 10 bases and V 6 bases, and 9 bases lay outside the gene matches. Germline V gene data show CDR1 as MDHEN and CDR2 as SYDVKM. The CDR3 sequence is CASSSTGRGSPLHF. Here the CDR3 DNA reads TGTGCCAGCAGCTCGACAGGGCGCGGGTCACCCCTCCACTTT.

The V call is TRBV6-5, the J call TRBJ2-1; TRBD2 agrees at 8 bases. Germline V lookup: CDR1 MNHEY, CDR2 SVGAGI. J was trimmed by 3 bases and V by 6 bases; bases with no gene match: 7. CDR3 size: 15 residues. DNA of the CDR3: TGTGCCAGCAGAGGAAGCCGGGGGGGCTACAATGAGCAGTTCTTC. Protein sequence: CASRGSRGGYNEQFF.

This clonotype was seen a handful of times. V is TRBV4-2 and J is TRBJ1-5; perhaps TRBD1 as D (6 bases). CDR3 size: 15 residues. CDR1 and CDR2 from the germline V gene are LGHNA and YNFKEQ. Trimming took off 4 bases at V and 5 bases at J, with 15 bases between the two ends. CDR3 sequence reads: CASSRWTEDDQPQHF. DNA of the CDR3: TGTGCCAGCAGCCGTTGGACAGAGGACGATCAGCCCCAGCATTTT.

The table lists this clonotype with a few counts. The V and J genes are TRBV15 and TRBJ2-2; D is possibly TRBD2 (5 bases). CDR1 is LNHNV and CDR2 is YYDKDF in the germline V gene (reference sequence). This CDR3 comprises 14 residues. The germline V and J ends were trimmed by 9 bases and 0 bases, with 11 bases remaining between them. The CDR3 spells CATRPGTNTGELFF. The CDR3 nucleotides read TGTGCCACTCGTCCCGGGACGAACACCGGGGAGCTGTTTTTT. The full variable domain, completed using reference TRBV15 and TRBJ2-2, is DAMVIQNPRYQVTQFGKPVTLSCSQTLNHNVMYWYQQKSSQAPKLLFHYYDKDFNNEADTPDNFQSRRPNTSFCFLDIRSPGLGDTAMYLCATRPGTNTGELFFGEGSRLTVL.

The sample holds many counts of this clonotype. This sequence joins TRBV6-2 or TRBV6-3 and TRBJ1-1; no definite D call. The CDR3 totals 13 residues. Per germline, CDR1 MNHEY and CDR2 SVGEGT. V shed 2 bases and J shed 3 bases, with 7 bases lying between them. The CDR3 region is CASSYREDTEAFF. CDR3 DNA sequence: TGTGCCAGCAGTTACCGGGAGGACACTGAAGCTTTCTTT.

This clonotype has just a few counts. The chain combines TRBV20-1 with TRBJ1-5; D may be TRBD1 (6 bases). The CDR3 covers 16 residues. The V gene's germline CDR1 is DFQATT and CDR2 SNEGSKA (reference sequence). Trimming took 2 bases from V and 1 from J, leaving 15 bases between them. The CDR3 loop is CSARPGSQGSNQPQHF. Here the CDR3 DNA reads TGCAGTGCTAGACCCGGGTCGCAGGGGAGCAATCAGCCCCAGCATTTT.

This clonotype showed up just a few times. The genes are TRBV7-3 and TRBJ2-3, with D unclear. Trimming removed 4 bases at V and 6 bases at J, with 11 bases between. CDR1 is SGHTA, CDR2 FQGTGA, per germline. The CDR3 runs to 13 residues. Here the CDR3 DNA reads TGTGCCAGCAGCTCGTACCCCCTGGATACGCAGTATTTT. The encoded protein is CASSSYPLDTQYF.

This clonotype was detected many times. The rearrangement uses TRBV7-9 and TRBJ1-1, with TRBD1 matching over 7 bases. Germline CDR1 SEHNR, CDR2 FQNEAQ (reference sequence). V dropped 5 bases and J dropped 9; count of bases not matched to a gene: 6. The CDR3 has 12 residues. The CDR3, as DNA: TGTGCCAGCAGCGGACAGGTAGTACAAGCTTTCTTT. Amino acid sequence: CASSGQVVQAFF. Filled out from reference TRBV7-9 and TRBJ1-1, the complete variable domain reads DTGVSQNPRHKITKRGQNVTFRCDPISEHNRLYWYRQTLGQGPEFLTYFQNEAQLEKSRLLSDRFSAERPKGSFSTLEIQRTEQGDSAMYLCASSGQVVQAFFGQGTRLTVV.

This clonotype was detected a few times. This rearrangement joins TRBV5-1 to TRBJ2-5, with TRBD2 matching over 10 bases. The CDR3 spans 15 residues. CDR1 is SGHRS, CDR2 YFSETQ, per germline. V lost 0 bases, J lost 5 bases, and 4 bases stayed unmatched. CDR3 bases: TGCGCCAGCAGCTTGGCCGGGACTAGCGATGAGACCCAGTACTTC. Protein sequence: CASSLAGTSDETQYF.

This clonotype was detected a few times. The chain links TRBV3-1 to TRBJ2-2; maybe TRBD2 (5 bases). Germline lookup yields CDR1 LGHDT and CDR2 YNNKEL (reference sequence). The CDR3 contains 15 residues. Trimming removed 6 bases from V and 0 bases from J, with 11 bases in between. CDR3 region: CASRAPLANTGELFF. The CDR3 DNA is TGTGCCAGCAGAGCGCCACTAGCGAACACCGGGGAGCTGTTTTTT.

This chain links TRBV5-1 with TRBJ2-1, with D hard to call. Trimming removed 0 bases from V and 5 bases from J, with 12 bases in between. Germline V gives CDR1 SGHRS, CDR2 YFSETQ. The CDR3 is 15 residues long. CDR3 sequence reads: CASSLDGLSNNEQFF. The CDR3 DNA follows: TGCGCCAGCAGCTTGGATGGCCTATCGAACAATGAGCAGTTCTTC.

This clonotype was observed many times. The chain links TRBV10-3 to TRBJ1-2; no clear D. The CDR3 length is 12 residues. Deletions cut 3 bases from V and 5 bases from J, with 7 bases between. The V gene's germline CDR1 is ENHRY and CDR2 SYGVKD. The CDR3 sequence: CAISDTFYGYTF. The CDR3 DNA is TGTGCCATCAGTGACACGTTTTATGGCTACACCTTC.

This clonotype was detected many times. The chain has TRBV11-2 and TRBJ2-1; D is perhaps TRBD1 or TRBD2 (6 bases each). Trimming pared 1 base from V and 6 bases from J, leaving 16 bases between. Germline assignment: CDR1 SGHAT and CDR2 FQNNGV. This CDR3 has 16 residues. The CDR3, as DNA: TGTGCCAGCAGCTTAGTATCCGGGGGCATAGTCAATGAGCAGTTCTTC. It yields the protein CASSLVSGGIVNEQFF.

The V call is TRBV19, the J call TRBJ2-3; no firm D call. Per the germline V gene, CDR1 is LNHDA and CDR2 is SQIVND (reference sequence). The CDR3 has 13 amino acids. V was shortened by 9 bases and J by 1 base, with 11 bases between the two germline ends. CDR3 region: CASKRKGTDTQYF. The CDR3, as DNA: TGTGCCAGCAAGAGGAAAGGCACAGATACGCAGTATTTT.